Presented here are 17 T cell receptor beta chains from one specimen sequenced in a study of response to subunit inactivated influenza vaccine. TCRdb reprocessed the RT-PCR reads with MiXCR, giving one entry per CDR3 protein. The sample has hundreds of thousands of distinct CDR3 sequences; 18% are singletons. The specimen comprised PBMCs from blood, sampled less than 6 days after vaccination. The receptors here all came from a man aged 50-59 years who received an inactivated influenza vaccine.

This clonotype was counted only a few times. The chain carries TRBV7-9 and TRBJ1-1; the D is unclear. The length of the CDR3 is 15 residues. V was trimmed by 4 bases and J by 1 base, leaving 13 bases between them. CDR1 SEHNR and CDR2 FQNEAQ come from the germline V gene (reference sequence). In nucleotides, the CDR3 is TGTGCCAGCAGCTACTCCCCGCGCGGGAACACTGAAGCTTTCTTT. Translated: CASSYSPRGNTEAFF.

There are a few counts of this clonotype. The J gene is TRBJ1-1, the V gene TRBV5-6, with D maybe TRBD1 (5 bases). CDR3 size: 16 residues. Germline V gene sequence: CDR1 SGHDT, CDR2 YYEEEE. The ends were cut back, 0 bases at V and 4 bases at J, with 16 bases in the middle. The CDR3 region has the DNA TGTGCCAGCAGCTTGGACAGGACTTTAATGGCCACTGAAGCTTTCTTT. Translation: CASSLDRTLMATEAFF.

This clonotype was detected many times. This rearrangement joins TRBV7-6 to TRBJ2-1, with TRBD2 identical over 11 bases. The germline CDR1 and CDR2 sequences are SGHVS and FNYEAQ. This CDR3 is 15 amino acids long. Trimming removed 0 bases from V and 6 bases from J; junction bases left unmatched: 1. The CDR3 loop reads CASSLAGTSGNEQFF. The CDR3 bases are TGTGCCAGCAGCTTAGCGGGGACTAGCGGCAATGAGCAGTTCTTC.

The chain carries TRBV10-3 and TRBJ2-5, with 7 bases aligning to TRBD2. Germline CDR1 ENHRY, CDR2 SYGVKD. The CDR3 runs to 13 residues. The J segment lost 5 bases and the V segment lost 6 bases, leaving 6 bases of the junction unmatched. CDR3 in amino acids: CAIRGGGEETQYF. For the CDR3, the DNA is TGTGCCATCAGGGGGGGGGGAGAGGAGACCCAGTACTTC.

This clonotype was detected only a few times. Given a much more abundant clone one base away, this may be a read error. This chain connects TRBV25-1 to TRBJ2-3; the D is unclear. CDR1 and CDR2 (germline): MGHDK, SYGVNS. The CDR3 is 11 residues long. V gave up 4 bases and J gave up 4 bases, with 3 bases separating them. The CDR3 here is CASSAPDTQYF. CDR3 nucleotides: TGTGCCAGCAGTGCCCCAGATACGCAGTATTTT.

This clonotype has a handful of counts. This chain uses TRBV6-1 with TRBJ2-7; 13 nucleotides align to TRBD2. The CDR3 is 17 residues long. V was clipped by 5 bases and J by 3 bases; unmatched bases: 10. Germline loops: CDR1 MNHNS, CDR2 SASEGT. The CDR3 loop is CASSPLLGLAGNYEQYF. The CDR3, as DNA: TGTGCCAGCAGTCCCCTCCTGGGACTAGCGGGGAACTACGAGCAGTACTTC.

Only a few counts were recorded for this clonotype. The chain has TRBV9 and TRBJ2-1; unclear D gene. Germline-derived CDR1 and CDR2 are SGDLS and YYNGEE. The CDR3 loop spans 13 amino acids. V dropped 3 bases and J dropped 3 bases, with 7 bases sitting between them. Here the CDR3 reads CASSAVGYNEQFF. The CDR3 DNA is TGTGCCAGCAGCGCCGTAGGCTACAATGAGCAGTTCTTC.

This clonotype was counted between two and nine times. V and J are TRBV2 and TRBJ2-1, with D possibly TRBD2 on 5 matching bases. The ends were cut back, 4 bases at V and 1 base at J, with 14 bases in the middle. CDR1 and CDR2 from the germline V gene are SNHLY and FYNNEI. This CDR3 is 16 amino acids long. CDR3 nucleotides: TGTGCCAGCAGTGCGGTCGGGGTCCTATCCTACAATGAGCAGTTCTTC. Translation: CASSAVGVLSYNEQFF.

The CDR3 region has the DNA TGTGCCAGCAGCTTAGGCGGGACAGAACAAGAGACCCAGTACTTC. This gives the protein CASSLGGTEQETQYF. The chain uses TRBV7-8 and TRBJ2-5, with D maybe TRBD1 (7 bases). The CDR3 spans 15 residues. V was trimmed by 1 base and J by 2 bases, leaving 11 bases between them. Germline assignment: CDR1 SGHVS and CDR2 FQNEAQ. Drawing the rest from reference TRBV7-8 and TRBJ2-5, the complete variable domain is GAGVSQSPRYKVAKRGQDVALRCDPISGHVSLFWYQQALGQGPEFLTYFQNEAQLDKSGLPSDRFFAERPEGSVSTLKIQRTQQEDSAVYLCASSLGGTEQETQYFGPGTRLLVL.

V gene TRBV16 combines with J gene TRBJ1-2, with 7 bases lining up with TRBD1. Trimming at V came to 2 bases and at J to 4 bases, leaving 4 bases not matched to a gene. The CDR3 loop spans 14 amino acids. CDR1 and CDR2 (germline): KGHSY, FQNENV. In DNA form, the CDR3 reads TGTGCCAGCAGCCAAACGGACAGGAGCTATGGCTACACCTTC. Protein product: CASSQTDRSYGYTF.

This clonotype has only a few counts. V gene TRBV10-3 combines with J gene TRBJ2-1, with 8 bases matching TRBD2. The V segment lost 4 bases and the J segment 6 bases; nucleotides outside the gene matches: 14. The V gene's germline CDR1 is ENHRY and CDR2 SYGVKD. The CDR3 spans 17 residues. CDR3 sequence: CAISVATSGTRGNEQFF. The CDR3, as DNA: TGTGCCATCAGTGTGGCTACTAGCGGCACGAGGGGCAATGAGCAGTTCTTC.

The chain links TRBV29-1 to TRBJ2-1; possibly TRBD2 for D (6 bases). Germline V lookup: CDR1 SQVTM, CDR2 ANQGSEA. The germline V and J ends were trimmed by 7 bases and 4 bases, with 17 bases remaining between them. CDR3 length: 14 residues. The CDR3 sequence is CSASSGWGYNEQFF. The CDR3, as DNA: TGCAGCGCATCGAGCGGGTGGGGTTACAATGAGCAGTTCTTC.

V usage is TRBV7-6 and J usage is TRBJ2-7, with a weak D call TRBD2 (5 bases). The CDR3 totals 14 residues. V was clipped by 2 bases and J by 3 bases, with 11 bases between them. Germline lookup yields CDR1 SGHVS and CDR2 FNYEAQ. The CDR3 spells CASSLRGSFYEQYF. The CDR3, as DNA: TGTGCCAGCAGCTTACGGGGAAGCTTCTACGAGCAGTACTTC.

This clonotype was counted between two and nine times. This chain links TRBV15 with TRBJ2-1; 9 bases match TRBD2. The CDR3 extends over 13 amino acids. After removal of 9 bases from V and 8 bases from J, the junction contained 8 bases not matched to a gene. Germline assignment: CDR1 LNHNV and CDR2 YYDKDF (reference sequence). The CDR3 region has the DNA TGTGCCACAAGCGGGAGGCCATCGGATGAGCAGTTCTTC. It codes for CATSGRPSDEQFF.

This sequence joins TRBV4-2 and TRBJ2-3; 11 bases line up with TRBD2. The CDR3 contains 17 residues. Trimming took 4 bases from V and 8 from J; bases not matched to a gene: 14. CDR1 is LGHNA, CDR2 YNFKEQ, per germline. In DNA, the CDR3 is TGTGCCAGCAGCCCCCTACCTAGCGGGGGGCCCCAGGGTACGCAGTATTTT. Protein sequence: CASSPLPSGGPQGTQYF.

V usage is TRBV7-2 and J usage is TRBJ2-7; TRBD1 agrees at 7 bases. The junction had 7 bases not matched to a gene; V was cut back by 5 bases and J by 0 bases. There are 15 residues in the CDR3. In germline, CDR1 is SGHTA, CDR2 FQGNSA. The CDR3, as DNA: TGTGCCAGCAGCCTCCAGGGACAGTACTCCTACGAGCAGTACTTC. Amino acids: CASSLQGQYSYEQYF.

This clonotype turned up a few times. The chain recombines TRBV5-1 with TRBJ1-5; possibly TRBD1 for D (5 bases). Germline V lookup: CDR1 SGHRS, CDR2 YFSETQ. V lost 5 bases and J lost 11, with 20 bases in between. CDR3 length equals 14 residues. The CDR3, as DNA: TGCGCCAGCAGGCCCGGGACCTTCGAGGGGACCCAGCATTTT. Translating gives CASRPGTFEGTQHF. Together with reference TRBV5-1 and TRBJ1-5, the CDR3 gives the full variable domain: KAGVTQTPRYLIKTRGQQVTLSCSPISGHRSVSWYQQTPGQGLQFLFEYFSETQRNKGNFPGRFSGRQFSNSRSEMNVSTLELGDSALYLCASRPGTFEGTQHFGDGTRLSIL.